This T cell receptor (beta chain) was obtained from a study of blood T cell repertoires in COVID-19. Study background: Whether acute or convalescent, the COVID-19 samples came from the United States, Italy and Spain. The analysed material was cDNA or gDNA that came from T cells, B-cell-depleted T cells, or PBMCs.

There are 16 residues in the CDR3. Germline loops: CDR1 SQVTM, CDR2 ANQGSEA. The trim removed 2 bases at V and 11 bases at J, leaving 17 bases unmatched. Participants were aged about 18 to 89 years, lived in 24 US areas, and enrolled virtually. Each recovered donor of Cohort 3 presented with two negative PCRs, clearance, or symptom resolution. TCRdb's copy holds only in-frame clones and misses some; the assay was immunoSEQ multiplex PCR. The table records 200,000 to 250,000 clones, 82% of them present only once. This receptor was identified in a woman in her fifties or sixties who had recovered from COVID-19. Sequencing input: PBMCs or T cells enriched from blood (not recorded which). V usage is TRBV29-1 and J usage is TRBJ2-7; 11 positions match TRBD2. CDR3 DNA: TGCAGCGTTGAAATTCCGCTAGCGGGAGGTTGGTCTGAGAAGTACTTC. This sequence encodes CSVEIPLAGGWSEKYF.